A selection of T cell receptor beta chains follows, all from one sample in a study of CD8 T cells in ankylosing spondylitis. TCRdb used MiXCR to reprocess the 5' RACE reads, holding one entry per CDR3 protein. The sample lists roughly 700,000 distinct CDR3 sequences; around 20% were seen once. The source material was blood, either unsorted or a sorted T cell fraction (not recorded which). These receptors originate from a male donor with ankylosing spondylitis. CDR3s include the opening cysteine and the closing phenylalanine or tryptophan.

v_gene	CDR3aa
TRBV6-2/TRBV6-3	CASSLGASGRSEQFF
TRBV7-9	CASSSGGTNEKLFF
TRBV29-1	CSVEQGGYTF
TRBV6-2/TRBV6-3	CASIPYHGRTGELFF
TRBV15	CATRASGYTSYNEQFF
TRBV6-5	CASSYSGIPIGDTQYF
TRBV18	CASSPTITSEETQYF
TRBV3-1	CASSQDVSSPLAGGRDEQFF
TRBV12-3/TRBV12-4	CASSFPAQPQHF
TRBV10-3	CAIKAGGETQYF
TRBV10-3	CAISGDKGANEQFF
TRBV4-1	CASSQEGAGANNEQFF
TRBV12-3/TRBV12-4	CTSSSNMAGPARNTEAFF
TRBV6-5	CASSSGTKNEKLFF
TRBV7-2	CASSLGAVAYEQYF
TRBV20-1	CSATRRGANEKLFF
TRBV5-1	CASSPPREGEQFF
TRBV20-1	CSARTGAINEKLFF
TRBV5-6	CASSLGLDNEQFF
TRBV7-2	CASSSRTLAGTNEQFF
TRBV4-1	CASSQGGGDEQYF
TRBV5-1	CASSLAEGRSYNEQFF
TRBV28	CASSFNGGPYNEQFF
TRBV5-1	CASSQRQGVNTEAFF
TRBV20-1	CSAAGTVSYEQYF
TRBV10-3	CAISSGLAAQETQYF
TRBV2	CASRGLAGEVGTGELFF
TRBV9	CASSVAGTSGSFNEQFF
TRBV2	CASSRQGSVNTIYF